This T cell receptor beta chain was sequenced for a study of a mutant IDH1 vaccine in newly diagnosed glioma. About the research overall: Before enrollment, patients got radiotherapy alone, temozolomide alone, or mostly the combination.

A note on this clone: The antigen remains undetermined.

The time point here: baseline, week 1 (first vaccination visit). Treatment defined: pre-vaccination baseline after standard-of-care therapy. New astrocytomas of WHO grade 3 or 4 that were IDH1-mutant and ATRX-lost were found in the donors. The germline V and J ends were trimmed by 2 bases and 2 bases, with 12 bases remaining between them. Per the germline V gene, CDR1 is MDHEN and CDR2 is SYDVKM. There are 15 residues in the CDR3. Whole-study results and caveats: Pseudoprogression apparently lacked any relation to changes in top peripheral T cell clonotypes. Altogether, approximately 93% of patients exhibited vaccine-induced immune responses.

This table comes from immunoSEQ multiplex PCR, and its TCRdb copy is limited to in-frame clones, with some not included. The sample holds under 90,000 clones, about four fifths seen once. The clonotype originates from a man aged 50 or older with glioma. This chain joins TRBV28 and TRBJ1-2; D might be TRBD1 (6 bases). The sequences come from PBMCs, collected from a glioma patient treated with radiotherapy, temozolomide or both. CDR3 protein: CASSLSGGQNYGYTF. The CDR3 DNA is TGTGCCAGCAGTTTAAGTGGAGGACAGAACTATGGCTACACCTTC.